The clone carrying this T cell receptor beta chain was counted a few times. Its specificity is not known. This record belongs to a study of cytomegalovirus exposure and HLA in healthy donors. Turning to the study itself: Findings of an earlier analysis included 110 million or so unique TCR beta sequences from 190 million or so T cells.

With 3 bases clipped from V and 3 bases from J, the junction kept 6 bases outside the gene matches. Germline loops: CDR1 KGHSH, CDR2 LQKENI. The CDR3 runs to 16 residues. Study-wide findings and caveats: Later analysis identified several of the most significant clusters that appeared linked to common viral pathogens.

In the PCR, 60 Vbeta and 13 Jbeta primers were used. TCRdb's table, derived via immunoSEQ multiplex PCR, lists solely in-frame clones and lacks some. The table includes 100,000 or so clones, about 75% detected once. The material sequenced was PBMCs. The clonotype was recovered from a woman in her thirties or forties in good health and CMV-seronegative. This sequence joins TRBV18 and TRBJ2-2; 8 bases are a match to TRBD1. CDR3 DNA sequence: TGTGCCAGCTCACCTGTACAGGGGGTCGACACCGGGGAGCTGTTTTTT. Translating it yields CASSPVQGVDTGELFF.